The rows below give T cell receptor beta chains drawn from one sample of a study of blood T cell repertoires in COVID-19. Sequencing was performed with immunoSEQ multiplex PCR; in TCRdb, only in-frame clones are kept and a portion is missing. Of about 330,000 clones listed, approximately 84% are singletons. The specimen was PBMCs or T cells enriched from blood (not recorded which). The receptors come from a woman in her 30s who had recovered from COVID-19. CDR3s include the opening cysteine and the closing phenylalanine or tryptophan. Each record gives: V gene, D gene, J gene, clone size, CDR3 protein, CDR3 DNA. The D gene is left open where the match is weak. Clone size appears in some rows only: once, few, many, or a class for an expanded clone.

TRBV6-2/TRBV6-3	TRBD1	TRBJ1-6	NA	CASSDKQGSSVSPLHF	TGTGCCAGCAGTGACAAACAGGGGTCTAGTGTTTCACCCCTCCACTTT
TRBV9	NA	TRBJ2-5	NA	CASSARGAMETQYF	TGTGCCAGCAGCGCCCGGGGGGCAATGGAGACCCAGTACTTC
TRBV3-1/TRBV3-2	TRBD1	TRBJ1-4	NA	CATSGTGGASEKLFF	TGTGCCACTTCCGGGACAGGGGGCGCGTCTGAAAAACTGTTTTTT
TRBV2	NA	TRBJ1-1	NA	CASIGGNTEAFF	TGTGCCAGCATCGGCGGAAACACTGAAGCTTTCTTT
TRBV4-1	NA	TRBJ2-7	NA	CASSQVALSSYEQYF	TGCGCCAGCAGCCAAGTAGCTTTGAGCTCCTACGAGCAGTACTTC
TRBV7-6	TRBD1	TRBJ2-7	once	CASSLKAGGNYEQYF	TGTGCCAGCAGCTTAAAGGCAGGGGGCAATTACGAGCAGTACTTC
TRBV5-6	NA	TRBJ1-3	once	CASSLVAGGNTIYF	TGTGCCAGCAGCTTGGTGGCGGGTGGAAACACCATATATTTT
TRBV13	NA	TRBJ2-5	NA	CASSSTSRLGGETQYF	TGTGCCAGCAGCTCAACGTCTCGACTGGGTGGGGAGACCCAGTACTTC
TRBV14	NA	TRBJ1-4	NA	CASSPVAGIIEKLFF	TGTGCCAGCAGCCCCGTCGCAGGGATAATTGAAAAACTGTTTTTT
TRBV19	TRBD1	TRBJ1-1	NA	CVAYRGQVLFRITEAFF	TGTGTCGCTTATAGGGGACAGGTCCTCTTTCGAATAACTGAAGCTTTCTTT
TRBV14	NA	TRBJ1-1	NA	CASSPGWQARYTEAFF	TGTGCCAGCAGCCCTGGTTGGCAGGCGCGATACACTGAAGCTTTCTTT
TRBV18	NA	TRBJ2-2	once	CASSPPSRGAGELFF	TGTGCCAGCTCACCACCGAGCAGGGGAGCCGGGGAGCTGTTTTTT
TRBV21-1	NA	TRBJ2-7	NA	CASSKETAYEQYF	TGTGCCAGCAGCAAAGAAACAGCCTACGAGCAGTACTTC
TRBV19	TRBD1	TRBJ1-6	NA	CASTPLRTGETERSSYNSPLHF	TGTGCCAGTACCCCGTTGCGGACAGGGGAAACCGAGAGGAGCTCCTATAATTCACCCCTCCACTTT
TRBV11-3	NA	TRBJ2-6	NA	CASSLSGANTVLTF	TGTGCCAGCAGTTTATCAGGGGCAAACACCGTCCTGACTTTC
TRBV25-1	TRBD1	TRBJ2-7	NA	CASPFGGQAKYEQYF	TGTGCCAGCCCCTTCGGTGGACAGGCGAAGTACGAGCAGTACTTC
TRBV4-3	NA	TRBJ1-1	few	CASSQEKGYRTEAFF	TGCGCCAGCAGCCAAGAGAAAGGGTACAGGACTGAAGCTTTCTTT
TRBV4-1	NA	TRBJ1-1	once	CASTLTGGDSRAFF	TGCGCCAGCACCCTTACGGGAGGCGATAGTAGAGCTTTCTTT
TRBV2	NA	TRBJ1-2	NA	CASSEDRAYGYTF	TGTGCCAGCAGTGAAGACAGGGCCTATGGCTACACCTTC
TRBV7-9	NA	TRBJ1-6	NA	CASSLDSPSLSLHF	TGTGCCAGCAGCCTGGACAGCCCTTCTTTATCCCTCCACTTT
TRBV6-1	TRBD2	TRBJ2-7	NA	CASSEGPSGGTGYEQYF	TGTGCCAGCAGTGAAGGTCCTAGCGGGGGGACCGGGTACGAGCAGTACTTC
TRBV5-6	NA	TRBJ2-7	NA	CASSLGAGFTYEQYF	TGTGCCAGCAGCTTGGGGGCAGGGTTTACCTACGAGCAGTACTTC
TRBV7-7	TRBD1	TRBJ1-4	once	CASSLGTGANEKLFF	TGTGCCAGCAGCTTAGGCACAGGGGCTAATGAAAAACTGTTTTTT
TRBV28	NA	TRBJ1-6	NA	CASSFPDSPLHF	TGTGCCAGCAGTTTTCCGGATTCACCCCTCCACTTT
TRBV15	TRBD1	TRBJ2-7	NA	CATSRDRVGQGAREQYF	TGTGCCACCAGCAGAGATAGGGTGGGACAGGGGGCAAGGGAGCAGTACTTC
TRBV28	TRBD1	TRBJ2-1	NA	CASAGGNSYNEQFF	TGTGCCAGCGCAGGGGGCAACTCCTACAATGAGCAGTTCTTC
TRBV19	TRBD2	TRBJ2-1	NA	CASSNIGGGTGNEQFF	TGTGCCAGTAGTAACATCGGCGGGGGGACCGGGAATGAGCAGTTCTTC
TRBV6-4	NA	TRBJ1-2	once	CASSDSAASGYTF	TGTGCCAGCAGTGACTCTGCGGCGAGTGGCTACACCTTC
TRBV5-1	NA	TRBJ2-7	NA	CASSPVGARDEQYF	TGCGCCAGCAGCCCGGTGGGGGCTAGGGACGAGCAGTACTTC
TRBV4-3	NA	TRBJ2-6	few	CASSQGGQGFSGANVLTF	TGCGCCAGCAGCCAAGGGGGGCAGGGTTTCTCTGGGGCCAACGTCCTGACTTTC
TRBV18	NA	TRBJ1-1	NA	CASSPSWGMNTEAFF	TGTGCCAGCTCACCAAGTTGGGGCATGAACACTGAAGCTTTCTTT
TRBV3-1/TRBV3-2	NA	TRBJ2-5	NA	CASSLPGLTQETQYF	TGTGCCAGCAGCTTACCCGGACTTACCCAAGAGACCCAGTACTTC
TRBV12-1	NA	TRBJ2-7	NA	CASSFLTLTYEQYF	TGTGCCAGCAGCTTTCTCACTCTTACGTACGAGCAGTACTTC